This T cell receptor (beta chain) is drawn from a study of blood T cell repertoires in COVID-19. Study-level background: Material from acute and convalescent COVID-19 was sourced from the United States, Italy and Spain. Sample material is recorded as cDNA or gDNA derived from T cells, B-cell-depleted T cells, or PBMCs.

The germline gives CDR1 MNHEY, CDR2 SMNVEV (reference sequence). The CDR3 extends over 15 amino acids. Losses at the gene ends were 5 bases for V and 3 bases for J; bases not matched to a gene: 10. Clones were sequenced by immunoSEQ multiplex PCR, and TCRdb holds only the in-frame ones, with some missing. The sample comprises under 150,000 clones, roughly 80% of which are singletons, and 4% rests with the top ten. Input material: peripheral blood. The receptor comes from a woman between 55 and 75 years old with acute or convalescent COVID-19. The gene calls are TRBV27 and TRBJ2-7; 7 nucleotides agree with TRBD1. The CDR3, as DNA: TGTGCCAGCAGTGCGACAGGGTATGGGGACTACGAGCAGTACTTC. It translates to CASSATGYGDYEQYF.